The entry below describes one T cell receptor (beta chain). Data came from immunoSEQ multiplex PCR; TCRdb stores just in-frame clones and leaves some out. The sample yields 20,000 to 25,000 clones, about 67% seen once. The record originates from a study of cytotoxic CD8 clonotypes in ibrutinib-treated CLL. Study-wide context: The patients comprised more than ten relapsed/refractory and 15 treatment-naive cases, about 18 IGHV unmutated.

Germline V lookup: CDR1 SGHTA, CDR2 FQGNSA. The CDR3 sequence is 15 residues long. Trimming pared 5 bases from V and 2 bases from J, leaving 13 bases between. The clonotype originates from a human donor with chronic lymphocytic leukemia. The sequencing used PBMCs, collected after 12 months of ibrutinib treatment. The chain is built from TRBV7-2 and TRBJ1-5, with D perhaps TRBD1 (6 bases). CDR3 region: CASSQQGQGNQPQHF. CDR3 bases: TGTGCCAGCAGCCAACAGGGTCAGGGCAATCAGCCCCAGCATTTT. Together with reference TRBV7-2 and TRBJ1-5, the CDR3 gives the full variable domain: GAGVSQSPSNKVTEKGKDVELRCDPISGHTALYWYRQSLGQGLEFLIYFQGNSAPDKSGLPSDRFSAERTGGSVSTLTIQRTQQEDSAVYLCASSQQGQGNQPQHFGDGTRLSIL.